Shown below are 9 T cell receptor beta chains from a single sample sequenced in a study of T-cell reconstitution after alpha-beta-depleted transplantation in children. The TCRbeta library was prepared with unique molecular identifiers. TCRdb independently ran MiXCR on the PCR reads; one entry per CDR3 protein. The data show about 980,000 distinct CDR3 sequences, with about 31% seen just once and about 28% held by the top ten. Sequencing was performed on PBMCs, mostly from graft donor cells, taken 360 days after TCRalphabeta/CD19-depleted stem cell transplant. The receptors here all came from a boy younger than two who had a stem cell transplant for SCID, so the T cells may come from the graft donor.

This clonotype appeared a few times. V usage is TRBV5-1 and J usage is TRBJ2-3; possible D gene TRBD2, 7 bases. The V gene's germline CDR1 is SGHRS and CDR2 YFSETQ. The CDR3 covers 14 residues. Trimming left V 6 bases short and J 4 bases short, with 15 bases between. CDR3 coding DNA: TGCGCCAGCAACCCCCGGGGGGCCGCAGATACGCAGTATTTT. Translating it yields CASNPRGAADTQYF.

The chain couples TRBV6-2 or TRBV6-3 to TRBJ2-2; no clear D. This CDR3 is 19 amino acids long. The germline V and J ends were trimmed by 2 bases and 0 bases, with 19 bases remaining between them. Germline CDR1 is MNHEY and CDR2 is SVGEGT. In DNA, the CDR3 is TGTGCCAGCAGTTACGGATGGTGGGGTCAGGACCCGAACACCGGGGAGCTGTTTTTT. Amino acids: CASSYGWWGQDPNTGELFF.

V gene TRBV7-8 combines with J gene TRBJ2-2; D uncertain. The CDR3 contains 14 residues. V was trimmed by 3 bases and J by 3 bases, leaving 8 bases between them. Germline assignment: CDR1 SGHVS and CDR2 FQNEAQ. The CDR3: CASSFGYDTGELFF. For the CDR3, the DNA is TGTGCCAGCAGCTTCGGCTATGACACCGGGGAGCTGTTTTTT.

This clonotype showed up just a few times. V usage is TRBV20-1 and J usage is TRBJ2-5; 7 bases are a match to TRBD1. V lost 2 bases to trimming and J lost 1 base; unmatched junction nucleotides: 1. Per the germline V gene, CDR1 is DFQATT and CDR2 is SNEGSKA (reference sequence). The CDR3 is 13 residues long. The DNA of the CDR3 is TGCAGTGCTAGAAGGGGGCTCCAAGAGACCCAGTACTTC. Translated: CSARRGLQETQYF.

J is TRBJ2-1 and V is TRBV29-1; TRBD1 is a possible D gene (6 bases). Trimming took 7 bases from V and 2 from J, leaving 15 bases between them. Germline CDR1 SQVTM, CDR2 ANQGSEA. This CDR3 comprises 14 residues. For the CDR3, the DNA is TGCAGCGGTGCCACAGGGTCTACCTACAATGAGCAGTTCTTC. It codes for CSGATGSTYNEQFF.

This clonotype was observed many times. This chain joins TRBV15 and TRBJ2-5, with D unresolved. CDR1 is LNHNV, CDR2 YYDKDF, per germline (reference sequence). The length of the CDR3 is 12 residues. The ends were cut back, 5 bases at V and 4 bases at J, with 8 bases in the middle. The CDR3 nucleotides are TGTGCCACCAGCCGAAAGGGAGAGACCCAGTACTTC. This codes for CATSRKGETQYF. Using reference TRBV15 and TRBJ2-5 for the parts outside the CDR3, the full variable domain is DAMVIQNPRYQVTQFGKPVTLSCSQTLNHNVMYWYQQKSSQAPKLLFHYYDKDFNNEADTPDNFQSRRPNTSFCFLDIRSPGLGDTAMYLCATSRKGETQYFGPGTRLLVL.

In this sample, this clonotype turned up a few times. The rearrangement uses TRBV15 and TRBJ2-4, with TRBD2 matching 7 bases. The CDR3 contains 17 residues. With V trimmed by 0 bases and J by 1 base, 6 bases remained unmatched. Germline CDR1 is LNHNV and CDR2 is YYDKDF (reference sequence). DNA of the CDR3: TGTGCCACCAGCAGAGATCTTCCCGGGGGGGCCAAAAACATTCAGTACTTC. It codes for CATSRDLPGGAKNIQYF. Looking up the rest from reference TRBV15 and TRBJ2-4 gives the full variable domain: DAMVIQNPRYQVTQFGKPVTLSCSQTLNHNVMYWYQQKSSQAPKLLFHYYDKDFNNEADTPDNFQSRRPNTSFCFLDIRSPGLGDTAMYLCATSRDLPGGAKNIQYFGAGTRLSVL.

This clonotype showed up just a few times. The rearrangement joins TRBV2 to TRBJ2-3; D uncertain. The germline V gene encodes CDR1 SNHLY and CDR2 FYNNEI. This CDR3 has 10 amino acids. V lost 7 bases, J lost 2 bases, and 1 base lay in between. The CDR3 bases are TGTGCCAGCAACACAGATACGCAGTATTTT. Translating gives CASNTDTQYF.

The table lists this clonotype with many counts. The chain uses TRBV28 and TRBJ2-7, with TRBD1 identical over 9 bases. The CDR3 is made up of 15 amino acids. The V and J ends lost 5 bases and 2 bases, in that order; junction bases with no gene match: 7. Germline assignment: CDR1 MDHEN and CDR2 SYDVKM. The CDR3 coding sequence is TGTGCCAGCAGTGAGCCGGGACAGGGAGCCTACGAGCAGTACTTC. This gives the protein CASSEPGQGAYEQYF.